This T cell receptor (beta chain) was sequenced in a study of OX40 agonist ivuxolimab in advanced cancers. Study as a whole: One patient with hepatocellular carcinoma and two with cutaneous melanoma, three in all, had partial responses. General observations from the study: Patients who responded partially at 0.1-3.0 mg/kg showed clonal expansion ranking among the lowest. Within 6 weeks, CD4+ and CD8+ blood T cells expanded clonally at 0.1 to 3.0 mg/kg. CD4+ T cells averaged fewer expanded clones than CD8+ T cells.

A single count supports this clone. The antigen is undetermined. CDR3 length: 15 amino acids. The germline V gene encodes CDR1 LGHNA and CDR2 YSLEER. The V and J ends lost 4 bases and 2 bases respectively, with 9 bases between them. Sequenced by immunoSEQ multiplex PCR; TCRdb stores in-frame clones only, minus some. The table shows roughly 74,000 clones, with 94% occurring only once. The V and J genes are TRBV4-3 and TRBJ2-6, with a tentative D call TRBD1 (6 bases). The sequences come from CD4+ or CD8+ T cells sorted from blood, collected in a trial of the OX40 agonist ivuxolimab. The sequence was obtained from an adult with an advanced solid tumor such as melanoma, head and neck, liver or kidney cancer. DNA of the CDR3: TGCGCCAGCAGCCCCCCAGGGGCTGGGGCCAACGTCCTGACTTTC. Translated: CASSPPGAGANVLTF.